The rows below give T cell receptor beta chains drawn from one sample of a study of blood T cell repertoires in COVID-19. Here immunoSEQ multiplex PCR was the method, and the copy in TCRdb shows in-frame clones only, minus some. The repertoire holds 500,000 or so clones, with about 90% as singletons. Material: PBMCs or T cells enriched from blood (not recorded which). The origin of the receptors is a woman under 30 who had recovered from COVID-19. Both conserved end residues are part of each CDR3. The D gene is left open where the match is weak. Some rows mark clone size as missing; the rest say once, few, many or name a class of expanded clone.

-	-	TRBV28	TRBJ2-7	TGTGCCAGCAGTTTAGGGGGCGGGTACTCCTACGAGCAGTACTTC	CASSLGGGYSYEQYF
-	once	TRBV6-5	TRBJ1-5	TGTGCCAGCGGACAGATTAGCAATCAGCCCCAGCATTTT	CASGQISNQPQHF
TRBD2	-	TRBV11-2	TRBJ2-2	TGTGCCAGCAGCTTAGTGGTAGCGGGGGGGAACACCGGGGAGCTGTTTTTT	CASSLVVAGGNTGELFF
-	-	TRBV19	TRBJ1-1	TGTGCCACCATAGACAGGACCACTGAAGCTTTCTTT	CATIDRTTEAFF
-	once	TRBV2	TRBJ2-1	TGTGCCAGCAGTGCTTCGAGGGGGTTAAATGAGCAGTTCTTC	CASSASRGLNEQFF
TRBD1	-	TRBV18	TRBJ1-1	TGTGCCAGCTCATTAAGACAGGGGGACTCGAACACTGAAGCTTTCTTT	CASSLRQGDSNTEAFF
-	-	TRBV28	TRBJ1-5	TGTGCCAGCAGTTTCTGGACGGGGATTAGGCAGCCCCAGCATTTT	CASSFWTGIRQPQHF
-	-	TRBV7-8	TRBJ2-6	TGTGCCAGCAGCTTAGCAGGGTCCGGGGAAAGTTCTTCTGGGGCCAACGTCCTGACTTTC	CASSLAGSGESSSGANVLTF
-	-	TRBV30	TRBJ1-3	TGTGCCTGGAGTGTACAGGCCGGAAACACCATATATTTT	CAWSVQAGNTIYF
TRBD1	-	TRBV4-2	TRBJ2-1	TGTGCCAGCAGCCAAGATCTGGGACAGGTGGGGGGTGAGCAGTTCTTC	CASSQDLGQVGGEQFF
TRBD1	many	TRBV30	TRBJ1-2	TGTGCCTGGAACCCGGGACAGGGGGCGGGCTACACCTTC	CAWNPGQGAGYTF